This T cell receptor (beta chain) is from a study of T cells after posttransplantation cyclophosphamide. The protocol was immunoSEQ multiplex PCR, while the TCRdb copy is restricted to in-frame clones and leaves out a portion. The repertoire holds about 22,000 clones, with over 95% as singletons. Germline V lookup: CDR1 SGHRS, CDR2 YFSETQ. Trimming removed 0 bases at V and 5 bases at J, with 11 bases between. The CDR3 totals 14 residues. This clone was observed a single time. The naive gate required viable CD3+CD4+ or CD3+CD8+ cells with CCR7+CD45RA+CD45RO-CD95-CD27+CD28+ phenotype. V is TRBV5-1 and J is TRBJ2-5; D is ambiguous. The sequence came from a man aged 50 to 59 in good health, CMV-negative, and a related stem cell transplant donor. The sequenced sample was naive CD4+ T cells sorted from PBMCs. CDR3 DNA: TGCGCCAGCAGCTTGGAGTATCCGGAGGAGACCCAGTACTTC. Its protein product is CASSLEYPEETQYF.